This entry lists 11 T cell receptor beta chains sequenced from one sample in a study of cytomegalovirus exposure and HLA in healthy donors. 60 Vbeta and 13 Jbeta primers were used in PCR. Sequenced by immunoSEQ multiplex PCR; TCRdb stores in-frame clones only, minus some. The table records about 200,000 clones, roughly 77% of them present only once. Input material: PBMCs. Receptors were obtained from a male donor in good health and CMV-seropositive.

The chain's CDR3 is CASSQGGRASENEQFF. Written as DNA, the CDR3 is TGCGCCAGCAGCCAAGGAGGTAGGGCTAGCGAGAATGAGCAGTTCTTC. J is TRBJ2-1 and V is TRBV4-3, with TRBD2 as a possible D gene (6 bases). The CDR3 length is 16 residues. V lost 1 base and J lost 7, with 17 bases in between. CDR1 and CDR2 (germline): LGHNA, YSLEER.

The chain recombines TRBV7-9 with TRBJ2-2, with 7 bases lining up with TRBD1. Germline trimming cut 4 bases from V and 2 bases from J; bases unmatched to any gene: 4. The V gene's germline CDR1 is SEHNR and CDR2 FQNEAQ (reference sequence). The CDR3 extends over 15 amino acids. The CDR3 here is CASSSRDRNTGELFF. As DNA, the CDR3 is TGTGCCAGCAGCTCCCGGGACAGAAACACCGGGGAGCTGTTTTTT.

The chain recombines TRBV6-6 with TRBJ2-3; tentatively, D is TRBD2 (6 bases). This CDR3 has 15 amino acids. Germline V gives CDR1 MNHNY, CDR2 SVGAGI (reference sequence). The V end lost 9 bases, the J end lost 0 bases, and 16 bases lay between the germline ends. For the CDR3, the DNA is TGTGCCAGTGGAGGGAGGACGGCTAGCACAGATACGCAGTATTTT. It specifies CASGGRTASTDTQYF.

This sequence joins TRBV6-5 and TRBJ1-1, with TRBD1 matching over 9 bases. There are 13 residues in the CDR3. Germline CDR1 MNHEY, CDR2 SVGAGI. Trimming took 5 bases from V and 6 from J; bases not matched to a gene: 4. Here the CDR3 DNA reads TGTGCCAGCAGTGAATGGGACAGGGCTGAAGCTTTCTTT. Residues: CASSEWDRAEAFF.

The gene calls are TRBV6-5 and TRBJ2-3, with TRBD2 matching over 10 bases. The trim removed 8 bases at V and 5 bases at J, leaving 4 bases unmatched. The germline CDR1 and CDR2 sequences are MNHEY and SVGAGI. The CDR3 runs 13 residues. CDR3 residues: CASRTSGGDTQYF. The CDR3 DNA follows: TGTGCCAGCCGGACTAGCGGAGGAGATACGCAGTATTTT.

This chain links TRBV6-1 with TRBJ1-4, with TRBD1 as a possible D gene (6 bases). The V gene's germline CDR1 is MNHNS and CDR2 SASEGT. V lost 10 bases to trimming and J lost 7 bases, with 13 bases between them. The CDR3 totals 12 residues. The CDR3 nucleotides read TGTGCCACGCAGGGGTATGGTGAAAAACTGTTTTTT. Protein: CATQGYGEKLFF.

The CDR3 region has the DNA TGTGCCAGCAGCCGGGGTGCCCAGGGGCCAGATACGCAGTATTTT. This codes for CASSRGAQGPDTQYF. The chain couples TRBV5-4 to TRBJ2-3; TRBD1 might be the D (6 bases). In germline, CDR1 is SGHNT, CDR2 YYREEE (reference sequence). The length of the CDR3 is 15 residues. V was pared by 4 bases and J by 4 bases, with 16 bases between.

The rearrangement uses TRBV30 and TRBJ1-1; TRBD1 might be the D (6 bases). There are 17 residues in the CDR3. The V gene lost 0 bases and the J gene lost 3 bases, with 20 bases spanning the gap. Per the germline V gene, CDR1 is GTSNPN and CDR2 is SVGIG (reference sequence). The CDR3 sequence is CAWSVGQPFKRDTEAFF. CDR3 DNA: TGTGCCTGGAGTGTAGGACAGCCGTTTAAGAGGGACACTGAAGCTTTCTTT.

This chain connects TRBV5-5 to TRBJ2-7; possible D gene TRBD1, 6 bases. The CDR3 spans 14 residues. In germline, CDR1 is SGHKS, CDR2 YYEKEE (reference sequence). V was pared by 2 bases and J by 3 bases, with 12 bases between. As DNA, the CDR3 is TGTGCCAGCAGCTTCGGAATGGACAGCTACGAGCAGTACTTC. It yields the protein CASSFGMDSYEQYF.

The chain joins TRBV5-5 to TRBJ1-1; D is undetermined. Trimming removed 1 base at V and 3 bases at J, with 7 bases between. The CDR3 spans 13 residues. The germline V gene has CDR1 SGHKS and CDR2 YYEKEE (reference sequence). The CDR3 region has the DNA TGTGCCAGCAGCTTGTCGGCGGACACTGAAGCTTTCTTT. This gives the protein CASSLSADTEAFF.

The chain combines TRBV27 with TRBJ2-3, with a possible D match to TRBD2 (6 bases). The germline CDR1 and CDR2 sequences are MNHEY and SMNVEV (reference sequence). Trimming pared 4 bases from V and 0 bases from J, leaving 14 bases between. The CDR3 is 16 amino acids. CDR3 nucleotide sequence: TGTGCCAGCAGTTCTGTGCGGGGACGAAGCACAGATACGCAGTATTTT. Encoded protein: CASSSVRGRSTDTQYF.